This T cell receptor beta chain was sequenced during a study of vaccination and CD4 T cells after COVID-19. Whole-study context: Cellular stimulation was performed using overlapping spike peptides derived from SARS-CoV-2, HCoV-NL63, HCoV-OC43 and HCoV-229E.

The CDR3 contains 14 residues. V trimming: 6 bases; J trimming: 1 base; junction bases outside the gene matches: 5. CDR1 is SGHVS, CDR2 FQNEAQ, per germline. General observations from the study: Convalescent patients' vaccine-specific clones were spike mono-reactive in 304 of 307 cases. The median SARS-CoV-2-reactive clonotype number increased from around 19 to 38, without statistical significance.

This clonotype has a handful of counts. Its antigen is unidentified. Described treatment: roughly 10-day PBMC culture with coronavirus spike peptide pools or control peptides (ViraFEST assay). The Oncomine TCR Beta short-read assay sequenced DNA from cultured CD4+ T cells. MiXCR was run by TCRdb on the PCR reads, yielding one entry per CDR3 protein. The sample consists of some 21,000 distinct CDR3 sequences, approximately 45% of them appearing once. The material was CD4+ T cells from blood, cultured in vitro, obtained before SARS-CoV-2 vaccination. The clonotype was recovered from a human donor who had recovered from COVID-19. The V and J genes are TRBV7-8 and TRBJ2-5, with 7 bases identical to TRBD2. The CDR3 is CASSFGGSQETQYF. For the CDR3, the DNA is TGTGCCAGCAGTTTCGGGGGGAGCCAAGAGACCCAGTACTTC.